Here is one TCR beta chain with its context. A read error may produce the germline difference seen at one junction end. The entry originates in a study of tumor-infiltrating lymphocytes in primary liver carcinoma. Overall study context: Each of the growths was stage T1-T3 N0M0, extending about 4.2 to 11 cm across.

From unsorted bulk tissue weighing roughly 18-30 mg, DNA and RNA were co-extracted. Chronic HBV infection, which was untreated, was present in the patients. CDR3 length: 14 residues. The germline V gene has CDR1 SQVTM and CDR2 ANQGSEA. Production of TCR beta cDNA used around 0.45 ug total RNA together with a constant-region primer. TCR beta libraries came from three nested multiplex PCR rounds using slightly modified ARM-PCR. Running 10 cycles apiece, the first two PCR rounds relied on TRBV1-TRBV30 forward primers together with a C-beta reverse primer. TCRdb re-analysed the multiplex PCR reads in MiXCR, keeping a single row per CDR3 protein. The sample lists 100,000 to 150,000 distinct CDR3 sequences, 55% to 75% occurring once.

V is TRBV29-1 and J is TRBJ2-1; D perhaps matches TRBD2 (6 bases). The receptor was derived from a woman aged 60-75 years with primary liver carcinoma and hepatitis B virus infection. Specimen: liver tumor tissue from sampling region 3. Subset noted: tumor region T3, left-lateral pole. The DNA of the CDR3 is TGCAACGTTGCCACTACCCCCCTCGGGGGTGAGCAGTTCTTC. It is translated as CNVATTPLGGEQFF.